A single sample is the source of the 5 T cell receptor beta chains below, sequenced in a study of blood T cell repertoires in COVID-19. Method: immunoSEQ multiplex PCR; TCRdb's copy keeps in-frame clones and lacks some. The data show 130,000 to 150,000 clones, roughly 90% seen once. The specimen was PBMCs or T cells enriched from blood (not recorded which). All receptors come from a woman aged 30 to 39 with acute COVID-19.

The chain combines TRBV5-1 with TRBJ2-1; 9 nucleotides line up with TRBD2. The CDR3 spans 16 residues. Trimming cost V 0 bases and J 4 bases; bases outside gene matches: 5. CDR1 is SGHRS and CDR2 is YFSETQ in the germline V gene. CDR3 DNA: TGCGCCAGCAGCTTGGATAGTCTAGCGGGGTACAATGAGCAGTTCTTC. This sequence encodes CASSLDSLAGYNEQFF.

In its sample, this clone was seen once. V and J are TRBV25-1 and TRBJ2-7; 11 nucleotides agree with TRBD2. Germline V gene lookup returns CDR1 MGHDK and CDR2 SYGVNS. V was clipped by 6 bases and J by 0 bases; unmatched bases: 7. The CDR3 has 16 amino acids. The CDR3 here is CASRPSGTSGSYEQYF. The DNA of the CDR3 is TGTGCCAGCAGGCCCTCCGGGACTAGCGGCTCCTACGAGCAGTACTTC.

The chain uses TRBV28 and TRBJ2-1, with D tentatively TRBD2 (5 bases). V was cut by 7 bases and J by 6 bases, with 16 bases left in between. From germline, CDR1 is MDHEN and CDR2 SYDVKM. This CDR3 comprises 14 residues. In DNA form, the CDR3 reads TGTGCCAGCATAGCACAGCTAGCAGGCAATGAGCAGTTCTTC. Protein: CASIAQLAGNEQFF. Variable domain in full (rest from reference TRBV28 and TRBJ2-1): DVKVTQSSRYLVKRTGEKVFLECVQDMDHENMFWYRQDPGLGLRLIYFSYDVKMKEKGDIPEGYSVSREKKERFSLILESASTNQTSMYLCASIAQLAGNEQFFGPGTRLTVL.

The chain recombines TRBV28 with TRBJ1-2; 8 positions agree with TRBD1. CDR1 is MDHEN and CDR2 is SYDVKM in the germline V gene. The length of the CDR3 is 15 residues. V lost 2 bases and J lost 6; bases outside the gene matches: 8. CDR3 sequence (DNA): TGTGCCAGCAGTTTAATTACAGGGGGATTAGATGGCTACACCTTC. It codes for CASSLITGGLDGYTF.

This rearrangement joins TRBV14 to TRBJ2-2; no clear D gene. With 4 bases removed from V and 5 bases from J, the gap between germline ends came to 11 bases. The CDR3 loop spans 14 amino acids. Germline CDR1 SGHDN, CDR2 FVKESK. This CDR3 is CASSLTLVTGELFF. The CDR3 DNA follows: TGTGCCAGCAGCCTTACTTTGGTTACCGGGGAGCTGTTTTTT.